This section outlines one T cell receptor beta chain sequence together with its context. Its antigen is unknown. The data are from a study of T-cell memory formation after mild COVID-19. TCRdb used MiXCR to reprocess the 5' RACE reads, holding one entry per CDR3 protein. The table includes 300,000 to 400,000 distinct CDR3 sequences, more than 15% detected once. Findings of the study overall: Pre-infection memory contained some responding clones, which suggested that cross-reactive memory had joined.

This CDR3 contains 15 residues. Germline values: CDR1 MNHEY, CDR2 SMNVEV (reference sequence). V dropped 3 bases and J dropped 4 bases, with 15 bases sitting between them. The chain is built from TRBV27 and TRBJ1-2, with a weak D call TRBD1 (5 bases). The TCR was taken from a man younger than 35 who had mild COVID-19 (a few samples of this study predate the infection). Cell type and time point are not known. Sequencing was done on a sample of PBMCs or a T cell subset sorted from them (not recorded which). CDR3: CASSLREGYSYGYTF. The CDR3 region has the DNA TGTGCCAGCAGTTTGCGGGAGGGGTATAGCTATGGCTACACCTTC.